These 16 T cell receptor beta chains were all obtained from the same sample, sequenced in a study of blood T cell repertoires in COVID-19. Assay used: immunoSEQ multiplex PCR; TCRdb lists only in-frame clones, some missing. Here the sample spans 60,000 or so clones, roughly 86% being singletons. The sequenced material came from peripheral blood. The source is a man in his sixties with acute or convalescent COVID-19.

This clone has only one observation. The CDR3 DNA reads as TGTGCCAGCTCACCAAAGACCGGACAGGGTGACACCATATATTTT. Protein sequence: CASSPKTGQGDTIYF. This chain links TRBV18 with TRBJ1-3; 8 bases match TRBD1. The CDR3 totals 15 residues. Germline-derived CDR1 and CDR2 are KGHSH and LQKENI. Unmatched junction bases numbered 8, after V lost 2 bases and J lost 8 bases.

This clone came up once. The chain carries TRBV18 and TRBJ1-1, with 12 positions matching TRBD1. The CDR3 sequence is 13 residues long. Germline lookup yields CDR1 KGHSH and CDR2 LQKENI. Trimming took 6 bases from V and 11 from J; bases not matched to a gene: 7. CDR3 nucleotides: TGTGCCAGCTCTCTAAGGGACAGGGGGCTTGCTTTCTTT. Residues: CASSLRDRGLAFF.

The chain has TRBV19 and TRBJ2-3; TRBD2 matches 12 bases. Germline CDR1 and CDR2: LNHDA and SQIVND (reference sequence). There are 18 residues in the CDR3. The V and J ends lost 6 bases and 5 bases, in that order; junction bases with no gene match: 15. Written as DNA, the CDR3 is TGTGCCAGTAGCCTTGCCTGGCTAGCGGGGGGGCCCGGAGATACGCAGTATTTT. This encodes CASSLAWLAGGPGDTQYF.

V gene TRBV9 combines with J gene TRBJ1-2; TRBD1 is a possible D gene (5 bases). Germline CDR1 reads SGDLS; CDR2 reads YYNGEE. The CDR3 runs to 15 residues. V shed 0 bases and J shed 4 bases, with 13 bases lying between them. CDR3 sequence (DNA): TGTGCCAGCAGCGTAGTGGAGGGGCCAGTCTATGGCTACACCTTC. The encoded protein is CASSVVEGPVYGYTF.

The V and J genes are TRBV3-1 (or the pseudogene TRBV3-2) and TRBJ2-5; a possible D gene is TRBD2 (6 bases). The CDR3 spans 18 residues. Germline V gives CDR1 LGHDT, CDR2 YNNKEL (reference sequence). Trimming removed 4 bases at V and 4 bases at J, with 25 bases between. For the CDR3, the DNA is TGTGCCAGCAGCCCCCGCCCCCCTGCGGCTAGCGTGGGAGAGACCCAGTACTTC. Translated, it gives CASSPRPPAASVGETQYF.

This clone was observed a handful of times. This chain joins TRBV19 and TRBJ1-3, with a possible D match to TRBD1 (5 bases). Trimming took 9 bases from V and 0 from J, leaving 15 bases between them. Germline assignment: CDR1 LNHDA and CDR2 SQIVND (reference sequence). This CDR3 has 15 amino acids. The CDR3 protein is CASHPRAYSGNTIYF. Written as DNA, the CDR3 is TGTGCCAGCCACCCCAGGGCGTACTCTGGAAACACCATATATTTT.

The gene calls are TRBV5-1 and TRBJ1-2; no reliable D call. Trimming removed 4 bases at V and 3 bases at J, with 13 bases between. The CDR3 consists of 14 residues. CDR1 and CDR2 (germline): SGHRS, YFSETQ. CDR3 region: CASSLENSHYGYTF. The CDR3 bases are TGCGCCAGCAGCCTCGAAAACTCCCACTATGGCTACACCTTC. Drawing the rest from reference TRBV5-1 and TRBJ1-2, the complete variable domain is KAGVTQTPRYLIKTRGQQVTLSCSPISGHRSVSWYQQTPGQGLQFLFEYFSETQRNKGNFPGRFSGRQFSNSRSEMNVSTLELGDSALYLCASSLENSHYGYTFGSGTRLTVV.

The chain carries TRBV5-8 and TRBJ2-3; TRBD1 is a possible D gene (5 bases). V lost 4 bases and J 1 base, leaving 13 bases between the germline ends. Germline lookup yields CDR1 SGHTS and CDR2 YDEGEE. This CDR3 comprises 15 residues. Written as DNA, the CDR3 is TGTGCCAGCAGCGGTGGATCACAGGGCACAGATACGCAGTATTTT. Translated: CASSGGSQGTDTQYF.

This clone was seen a single time. CDR3: CASSLSGATMAFF. CDR3 nucleotides: TGTGCCAGCAGTTTATCAGGGGCCACGATGGCTTTCTTT. This chain uses TRBV12-3 or TRBV12-4 with TRBJ1-1, with a tentative D call TRBD1 (6 bases). The CDR3 has 13 amino acids. V shed 2 bases and J shed 11 bases, with 15 bases lying between them.

This clone was recorded once. The chain joins TRBV7-6 to TRBJ1-5; maybe TRBD1 (6 bases). V lost 5 bases to trimming and J lost 9 bases, with 14 bases between them. Germline V gene lookup returns CDR1 SGHVS and CDR2 FNYEAQ. This CDR3 region has 13 residues. CDR3 bases: TGTGCCAGCAGCCTTCTTGAAGGGGGGCCCCAGCATTTT. Protein sequence: CASSLLEGGPQHF.

V usage is TRBV5-6 and J usage is TRBJ1-3; TRBD1 matches at 7 bases. V was pared by 1 base and J by 0 bases, with 7 bases of the junction left unmatched. The germline V gene has CDR1 SGHDT and CDR2 YYEEEE. This CDR3 comprises 17 residues. CDR3: CASSLLEGASSGNTIYF. The CDR3 nucleotides read TGTGCCAGCAGCTTGCTTGAGGGGGCGAGCTCTGGAAACACCATATATTTT. The entire variable domain, with the rest obtained from reference TRBV5-6 and TRBJ1-3, is as follows: DAGVTQSPTHLIKTRGQQVTLRCSPKSGHDTVSWYQQALGQGPQFIFQYYEEEERQRGNFPDRFSGHQFPNYSSELNVNALLLGDSALYLCASSLLEGASSGNTIYFGEGSWLTVV.

This clone has only one observation. V usage is TRBV19 and J usage is TRBJ1-2; D may be TRBD1 (5 bases). Trimming took 9 bases from V and 4 from J, leaving 24 bases between them. The germline V gene has CDR1 LNHDA and CDR2 SQIVND (reference sequence). The CDR3 has 16 residues. Here the CDR3 reads CASTQRGEPSPYGYTF. The CDR3 DNA reads TGTGCCAGCACCCAACGGGGGGAGCCGTCTCCCTATGGCTACACCTTC.

The chain carries TRBV18 and TRBJ2-7, with D perhaps matching TRBD1 (5 bases). This CDR3 has 17 amino acids. Trimming took off 0 bases at V and 0 bases at J, with 15 bases between the two ends. Per the germline V gene, CDR1 is KGHSH and CDR2 is LQKENI. CDR3 sequence reads: CASSPPVGQMSSYEQYF. The CDR3 DNA reads TGTGCCAGCTCACCACCAGTCGGACAAATGAGCTCCTACGAGCAGTACTTC. Full variable domain (rest looked up from reference TRBV18 and TRBJ2-7): NAGVMQNPRHLVRRRGQEARLRCSPMKGHSHVYWYRQLPEEGLKFMVYLQKENIIDESGMPKERFSAEFPKEGPSILRIQQVVRGDSAAYFCASSPPVGQMSSYEQYFGPGTRLTVT.

The chain employs TRBV6-5 and TRBJ1-1; D is unresolved. The V gene lost 6 bases and the J gene lost 5 bases, with 13 bases spanning the gap. The germline V gene has CDR1 MNHEY and CDR2 SVGAGI. This CDR3 contains 13 residues. The CDR3 reads CASRTRERTEAFF. DNA of the CDR3: TGTGCCAGCAGAACTAGGGAGAGAACTGAAGCTTTCTTT.

The V gene is TRBV10-3, the J gene TRBJ2-7; 8 bases align to TRBD1. This CDR3 has 13 residues. Germline V CDR1 and CDR2: ENHRY, SYGVKD. V was pared by 8 bases and J by 5 bases, with 8 bases of the junction left unmatched. CDR3 sequence: CAISARGQDEQYF. CDR3 sequence (DNA): TGTGCCATCTCCGCCAGGGGGCAGGACGAGCAGTACTTC.

The J gene is TRBJ1-2, the V gene TRBV7-8; maybe TRBD1 (5 bases). The CDR3 contains 14 residues. The germline V and J ends were trimmed by 1 base and 4 bases, with 10 bases remaining between them. Germline values: CDR1 SGHVS, CDR2 FQNEAQ. The chain's CDR3 is CASSLGRQGYGYTF. In DNA form, the CDR3 reads TGTGCCAGCAGCTTAGGGCGGCAGGGCTATGGCTACACCTTC.